This TCR beta chain was captured by sequencing in a study of monozygotic twins with cystic fibrosis. General observations from the study: Nucleotide-identical clonotype sharing was significantly higher within monozygotic CF twin pairs than between unrelated CF individuals. Co-twins had the most similar V usage for 13 of 16 pairs, J for 8.

A remark on this clone: Its target is unknown.

Sequenced by immunoSEQ multiplex PCR; TCRdb stores in-frame clones only, minus some. This sample has fewer than 25,000 clones, with roughly 89% found just once. With 8 bases clipped from V and 3 bases from J, the junction kept 8 bases outside the gene matches. This CDR3 comprises 14 residues. Germline CDR1 reads WNHNN; CDR2 reads SYGVQD (reference sequence). The chain is built from TRBV10-1 and TRBJ2-3, with 7 bases aligning to TRBD1. Sequencing was done on a sample of blood. This receptor was identified in a woman aged 25 to 39 with cystic fibrosis. CDR3 bases: TGCGCCAGCTCAGGGGACAGACTTACAGATACGCAGTATTTT. Its translation is CASSGDRLTDTQYF.